This T cell receptor (beta chain) was sequenced during a study of T cells after yellow fever vaccination. This clonotype was counted between two and nine times. What it binds is not known. Making TCR cDNA involved 5'RACE template switching, which added UMIs and a universal primer site. Using its own MiXCR run on the 5' RACE reads, TCRdb lists one record per CDR3 protein. The table records about 310,000 distinct CDR3 sequences, 3.6% of them present only once. Findings and caveats of the study: Highly abundant clonotypes carried over from the bulk population could end up in FACS-sorted repertoires as contaminants. Only a small proportion of the clonotypes turned up in both the CD4 and the CD8 compartments, likely arising from convergent recombination.

The source is a man younger than 35 who received the YFV17D yellow fever vaccine. The sequenced sample was PBMCs, obtained on the day of the yellow fever booster vaccination.

The CDR3 sequence: CASSIKLFYEQYF. In nucleotides, the CDR3 is TGTGCCAGTAGTATCAAGCTCTTCTACGAGCAGTACTTC. This chain connects TRBV19 to TRBJ2-7; D remains unclear. Germline V gene lookup returns CDR1 LNHDA and CDR2 SQIVND (reference sequence). V was clipped by 3 bases and J by 3 bases, with 9 bases between them. This CDR3 region has 13 residues.